Below, 12 T cell receptor beta chains from the same sample are listed, as sequenced in a study of beta chain features in type 1 diabetes. Isolated RNA was reverse transcribed in full, so expressed TCRB transcripts were sequenced. Sequenced by immunoSEQ multiplex PCR; TCRdb stores in-frame clones only, minus some. The sample consists of 9,300 or so clones, around three quarters of them appearing once. Sequenced: Tregs from blood. The receptor set was obtained from a woman aged 18-35 years in good health.

The V and J genes are TRBV29-1 and TRBJ2-7, with a tentative D call TRBD1 (6 bases). V was trimmed by 6 bases and J by 0 bases, leaving 12 bases between them. CDR1 is SQVTM and CDR2 is ANQGSEA in the germline V gene. This CDR3 comprises 13 residues. This chain's CDR3 is CSVDSDSSYEQYF. The CDR3 DNA is TGCAGCGTAGACTCGGACAGCTCCTACGAGCAGTACTTC.

This chain joins TRBV27 and TRBJ2-1; TRBD2 agrees at 10 bases. This CDR3 spans 15 amino acids. Unmatched junction bases numbered 6, after V lost 5 bases and J lost 5 bases. The germline gives CDR1 MNHEY, CDR2 SMNVEV (reference sequence). The CDR3 sequence: CASSPRLAGNNEQFF. In DNA, the CDR3 is TGTGCCAGCAGTCCCAGACTAGCGGGCAACAATGAGCAGTTCTTC.

This clone showed up just once. The chain couples TRBV5-1 to TRBJ2-7; weak D call: TRBD1 (5 bases). Germline assignment: CDR1 SGHRS and CDR2 YFSETQ. Trimming cost V 2 bases and J 7 bases, with 10 bases left between them. The CDR3 extends over 12 amino acids. CDR3: CASSFRAGEQYF. DNA for the CDR3: TGCGCCAGCAGCTTTCGTGCAGGGGAGCAGTACTTC. Based on the CDR3 plus reference TRBV5-1 and TRBJ2-7, the full variable domain is KAGVTQTPRYLIKTRGQQVTLSCSPISGHRSVSWYQQTPGQGLQFLFEYFSETQRNKGNFPGRFSGRQFSNSRSEMNVSTLELGDSALYLCASSFRAGEQYFGPGTRLTVT.

This clone is large in the sample. The chain combines TRBV18 with TRBJ1-1; D may be TRBD1 (6 bases). Trimming removed 8 bases at V and 6 bases at J, with 10 bases between. The germline V gene encodes CDR1 KGHSH and CDR2 LQKENI. This CDR3 comprises 11 residues. Here the CDR3 DNA reads TGTGCCAGCACCCGGACAGCTGAAGCTTTCTTT. Its protein product is CASTRTAEAFF.

This chain connects TRBV6-1 to TRBJ2-1; 11 nucleotides align to TRBD2. Germline V gene sequence: CDR1 MNHNS, CDR2 SASEGT. The CDR3 covers 13 residues. The V segment lost 6 bases and the J segment 8 bases; nucleotides outside the gene matches: 3. In DNA, the CDR3 is TGTGCCAGCAGACTAGCGGGAGTATATGAGCAGTTCTTC. Translating it yields CASRLAGVYEQFF.

V and J are TRBV10-1 and TRBJ2-1; 11 bases match TRBD2. CDR3 length: 20 amino acids. The ends lost 2 bases at V and 4 bases at J; junction bases unmatched: 16. CDR1 is WNHNN and CDR2 is SYGVQD in the germline V gene (reference sequence). Here the CDR3 reads CASSEIPSGRPGVRYNEQFF. In DNA, the CDR3 is TGCGCCAGCAGTGAGATACCTAGCGGGAGGCCGGGGGTCAGGTACAATGAGCAGTTCTTC.

This clone has just a few counts. The CDR3 DNA reads as TGTGCCAGTAGTATAGTGACTGGTCGGGCCGGGGAGCTGTTTTTT. It is translated as CASSIVTGRAGELFF. This rearrangement joins TRBV19 to TRBJ2-2; D call uncertain. V lost 1 base and J lost 6, with 12 bases in between. Germline V lookup: CDR1 LNHDA, CDR2 SQIVND (reference sequence). CDR3 size: 15 residues.

The V call is TRBV19, the J call TRBJ2-1; TRBD2 matches 15 bases. V shed 6 bases and J 9 bases; nucleotides not matched to a gene: 9. Germline CDR1 and CDR2: LNHDA and SQIVND (reference sequence). This CDR3 has 16 amino acids. DNA of the CDR3: TGTGCCAGTAGAGGACTAGCGGGGGGGCCGCACGGTGAGCAGTTCTTC. Protein sequence: CASRGLAGGPHGEQFF.

The rearrangement uses TRBV25-1 and TRBJ2-7; tentatively, D is TRBD2 (6 bases). V was cut by 3 bases and J by 6 bases, with 18 bases left in between. The CDR3 is 15 residues long. The V gene's germline CDR1 is MGHDK and CDR2 SYGVNS. CDR3 DNA: TGTGCCAGCAGTGAGGCGGGGCGAGGACGCCTCGAGCAGTACTTC. Encoded protein: CASSEAGRGRLEQYF.

This clone was seen a single time. Mismatch with germline at one junction end may stem from a read error. The chain carries TRBV20-1 and TRBJ1-2; 8 nucleotides match TRBD1. Looked up from germline, CDR1 is DFQATT and CDR2 is SNEGSKA (reference sequence). The CDR3 is 8 amino acids. In DNA, the CDR3 is TGCAGTGCTAGGGGACAGGACTTC. Amino acids: CSARGQDF.

The rearrangement joins TRBV27 to TRBJ1-1; 10 positions match TRBD1. Germline trimming cut 0 bases from V and 2 bases from J; bases unmatched to any gene: 15. Germline assignment: CDR1 MNHEY and CDR2 SMNVEV (reference sequence). This CDR3 contains 20 residues. The CDR3 DNA follows: TGTGCCAGCAGTTTATCGGGGACAGGGGTATTGGGCCCGCCAAACACTGAAGCTTTCTTT. Translating gives CASSLSGTGVLGPPNTEAFF.

This sequence joins TRBV5-1 and TRBJ1-3; 7 bases are shared with TRBD1. In germline, CDR1 is SGHRS, CDR2 YFSETQ. The CDR3 runs to 14 residues. Losses at the gene ends were 4 bases for V and 2 bases for J; bases not matched to a gene: 3. CDR3 amino acids: CASSETGTGNTIYF. The DNA for the CDR3 is TGCGCCAGCAGCGAGACAGGGACTGGAAACACCATATATTTT.